Only a few counts were recorded for the clone carrying this T cell receptor (beta chain). Germline V gene lookup returns CDR1 SQVTM and CDR2 ANQGSEA. There are 13 residues in the CDR3. V was cut by 3 bases and J by 3 bases, with 11 bases left in between. Construction of the TCRbeta library involved unique molecular identifiers. TCRdb itself ran the PCR reads through MiXCR, one entry per CDR3 protein. The table has 350,000 to 450,000 distinct CDR3 sequences, about 14% seen once. The record originates from a study of T-cell reconstitution after alpha-beta-depleted transplantation in children. The chain links TRBV29-1 to TRBJ1-1; no firm D call. The specimen comprised PBMCs, sampled from the stem cell graft. The receptor's source is a human donor who donated a stem cell graft to a child with Fanconi anemia. CDR3 DNA: TGCAGCGTTGAGCGGAACCGGGACACTGAAGCTTTCTTT. Protein: CSVERNRDTEAFF.